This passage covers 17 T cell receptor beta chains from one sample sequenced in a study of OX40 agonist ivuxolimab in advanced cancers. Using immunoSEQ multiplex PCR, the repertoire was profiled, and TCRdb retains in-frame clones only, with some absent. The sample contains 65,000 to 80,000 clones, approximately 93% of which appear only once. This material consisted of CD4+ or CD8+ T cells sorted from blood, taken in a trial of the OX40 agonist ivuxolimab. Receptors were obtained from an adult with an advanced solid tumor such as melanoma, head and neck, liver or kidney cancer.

The chain's CDR3 is CASSLTGAYEQYF. Here the CDR3 DNA reads TGTGCCAGCAGCTTGACAGGTGCCTACGAGCAGTACTTC. This chain connects TRBV5-6 to TRBJ2-7, with a tentative D call TRBD1 (5 bases). Trimming took off 1 base at V and 2 bases at J, with 7 bases between the two ends. Germline loops: CDR1 SGHDT, CDR2 YYEEEE. The CDR3 runs to 13 residues.

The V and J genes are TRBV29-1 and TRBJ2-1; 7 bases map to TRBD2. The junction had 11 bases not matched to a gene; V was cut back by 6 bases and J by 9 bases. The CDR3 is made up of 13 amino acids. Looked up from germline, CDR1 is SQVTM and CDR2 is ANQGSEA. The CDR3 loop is CSVLGGSSGEQFF. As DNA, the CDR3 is TGCAGCGTCTTGGGAGGGAGTAGCGGTGAGCAGTTCTTC.

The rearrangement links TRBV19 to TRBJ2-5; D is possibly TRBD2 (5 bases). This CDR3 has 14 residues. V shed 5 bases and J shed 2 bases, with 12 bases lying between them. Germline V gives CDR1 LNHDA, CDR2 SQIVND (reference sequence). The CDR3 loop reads CASSEGYRQETQYF. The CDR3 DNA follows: TGTGCCAGTAGTGAGGGATATCGGCAAGAGACCCAGTACTTC. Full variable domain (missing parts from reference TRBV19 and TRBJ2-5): DGGITQSPKYLFRKEGQNVTLSCEQNLNHDAMYWYRQDPGQGLRLIYYSQIVNDFQKGDIAEGYSVSREKKESFPLTVTSAQKNPTAFYLCASSEGYRQETQYFGPGTRLLVL.

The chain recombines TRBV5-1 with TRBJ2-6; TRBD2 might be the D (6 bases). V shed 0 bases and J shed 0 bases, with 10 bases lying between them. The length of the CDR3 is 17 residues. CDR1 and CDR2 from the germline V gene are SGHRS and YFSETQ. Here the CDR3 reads CASSLVGGASGANVLTF. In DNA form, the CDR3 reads TGCGCCAGCAGCTTGGTGGGCGGGGCCTCTGGGGCCAACGTCCTGACTTTC.

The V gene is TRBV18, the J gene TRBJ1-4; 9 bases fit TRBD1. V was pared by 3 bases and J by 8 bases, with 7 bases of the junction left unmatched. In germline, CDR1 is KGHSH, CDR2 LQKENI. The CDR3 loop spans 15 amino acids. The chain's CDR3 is CASSPVGTGLEKLFF. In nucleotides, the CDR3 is TGTGCCAGCTCACCCGTCGGGACAGGGCTCGAAAAACTGTTTTTT.

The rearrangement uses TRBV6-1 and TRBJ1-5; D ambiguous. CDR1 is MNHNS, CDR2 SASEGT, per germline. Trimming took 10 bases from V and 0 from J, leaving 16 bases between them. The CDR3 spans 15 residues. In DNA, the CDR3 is TGTGCCACTCTTGCAAACTGGCGTAGCAATCAGCCCCAGCATTTT. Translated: CATLANWRSNQPQHF.

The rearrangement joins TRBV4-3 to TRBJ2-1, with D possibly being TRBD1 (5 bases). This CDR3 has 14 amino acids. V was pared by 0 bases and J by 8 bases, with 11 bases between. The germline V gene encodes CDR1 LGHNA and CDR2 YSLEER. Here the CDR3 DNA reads TGCGCCAGCAGCCAAGAGTTGGGGCAGTATGAGCAGTTCTTC. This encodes CASSQELGQYEQFF.

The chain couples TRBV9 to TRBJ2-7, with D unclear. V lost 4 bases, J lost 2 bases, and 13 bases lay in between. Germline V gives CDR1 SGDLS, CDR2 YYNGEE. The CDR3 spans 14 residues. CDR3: CASSPQDGPYEQYF. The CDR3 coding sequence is TGTGCCAGCAGCCCACAAGACGGGCCCTACGAGCAGTACTTC.

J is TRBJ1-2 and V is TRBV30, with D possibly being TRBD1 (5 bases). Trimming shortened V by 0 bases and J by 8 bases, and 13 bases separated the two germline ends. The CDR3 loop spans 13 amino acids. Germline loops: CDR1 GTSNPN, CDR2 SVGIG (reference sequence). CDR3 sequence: CAWSVPGTTGYTF. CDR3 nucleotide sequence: TGTGCCTGGAGTGTACCCGGGACGACAGGCTACACCTTC.

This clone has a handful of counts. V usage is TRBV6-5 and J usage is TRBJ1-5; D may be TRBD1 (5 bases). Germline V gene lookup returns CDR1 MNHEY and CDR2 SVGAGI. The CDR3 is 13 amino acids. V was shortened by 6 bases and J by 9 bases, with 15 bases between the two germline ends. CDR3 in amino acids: CASSPLSRGPQHF. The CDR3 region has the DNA TGTGCCAGCAGCCCACTAAGTAGGGGGCCCCAGCATTTT.

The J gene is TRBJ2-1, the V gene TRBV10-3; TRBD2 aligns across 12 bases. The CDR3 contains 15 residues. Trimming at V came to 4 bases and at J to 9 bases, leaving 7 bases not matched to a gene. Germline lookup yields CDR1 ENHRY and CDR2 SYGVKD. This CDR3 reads CAISGASGGASEQFF. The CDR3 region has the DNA TGTGCCATCAGTGGGGCTAGCGGGGGGGCCTCTGAGCAGTTCTTC.

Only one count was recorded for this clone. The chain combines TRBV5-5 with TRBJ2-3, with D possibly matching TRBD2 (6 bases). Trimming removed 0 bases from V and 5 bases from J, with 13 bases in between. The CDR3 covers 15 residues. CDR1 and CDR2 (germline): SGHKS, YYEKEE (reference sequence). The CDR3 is CASSLVSGVVDTQYF. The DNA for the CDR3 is TGTGCCAGCAGCTTGGTGTCGGGAGTTGTAGATACGCAGTATTTT.

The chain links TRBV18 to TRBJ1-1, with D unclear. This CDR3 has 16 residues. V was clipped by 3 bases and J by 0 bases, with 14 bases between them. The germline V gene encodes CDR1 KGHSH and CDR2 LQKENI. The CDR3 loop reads CASSPGRIKLNTEAFF. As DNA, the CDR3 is TGTGCCAGCTCACCCGGGCGAATTAAGTTGAACACTGAAGCTTTCTTT. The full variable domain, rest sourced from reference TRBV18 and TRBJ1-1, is NAGVMQNPRHLVRRRGQEARLRCSPMKGHSHVYWYRQLPEEGLKFMVYLQKENIIDESGMPKERFSAEFPKEGPSILRIQQVVRGDSAAYFCASSPGRIKLNTEAFFGQGTRLTVV.

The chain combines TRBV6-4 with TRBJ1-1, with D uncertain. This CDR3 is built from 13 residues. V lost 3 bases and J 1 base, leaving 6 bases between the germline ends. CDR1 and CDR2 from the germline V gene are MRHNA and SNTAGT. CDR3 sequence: CASSESRNTEAFF. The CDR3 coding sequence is TGTGCCAGCAGTGAGTCCAGGAACACTGAAGCTTTCTTT.

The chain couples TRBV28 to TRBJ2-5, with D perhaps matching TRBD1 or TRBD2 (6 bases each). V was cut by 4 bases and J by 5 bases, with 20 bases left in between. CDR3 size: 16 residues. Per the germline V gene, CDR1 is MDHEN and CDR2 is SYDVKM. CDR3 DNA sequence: TGTGCCAGCAGTTCCGGGGGCCCCTCCGGGCTGGAGACCCAGTACTTC. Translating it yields CASSSGGPSGLETQYF.

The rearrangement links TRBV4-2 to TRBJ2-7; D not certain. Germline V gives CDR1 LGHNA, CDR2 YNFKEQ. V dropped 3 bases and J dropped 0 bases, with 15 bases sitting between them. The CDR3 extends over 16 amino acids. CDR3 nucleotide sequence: TGTGCCAGCAGCCATACTGACCCCTGGAGCTCCTACGAGCAGTACTTC. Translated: CASSHTDPWSSYEQYF.

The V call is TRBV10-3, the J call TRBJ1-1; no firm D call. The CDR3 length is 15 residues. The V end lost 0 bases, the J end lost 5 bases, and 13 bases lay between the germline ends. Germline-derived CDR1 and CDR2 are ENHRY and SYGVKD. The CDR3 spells CAISESFREGTEAFF. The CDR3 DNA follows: TGTGCCATCAGTGAGTCGTTTCGTGAGGGTACTGAAGCTTTCTTT.